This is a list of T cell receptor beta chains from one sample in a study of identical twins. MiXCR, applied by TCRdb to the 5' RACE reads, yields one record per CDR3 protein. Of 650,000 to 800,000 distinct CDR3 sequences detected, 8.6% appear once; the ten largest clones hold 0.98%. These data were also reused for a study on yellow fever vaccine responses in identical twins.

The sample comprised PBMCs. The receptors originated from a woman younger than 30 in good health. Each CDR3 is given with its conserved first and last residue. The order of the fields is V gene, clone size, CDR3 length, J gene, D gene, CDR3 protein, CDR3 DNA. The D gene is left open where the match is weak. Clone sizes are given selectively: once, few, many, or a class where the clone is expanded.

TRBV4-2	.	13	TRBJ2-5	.	CASSLYRKETQYF	TGTGCCAGCAGCCTTTACAGGAAAGAGACCCAGTACTTC
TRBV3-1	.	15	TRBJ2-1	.	CATSQEPGIDNEQFF	TGTGCCACCAGCCAAGAACCAGGGATCGACAATGAGCAGTTCTTC
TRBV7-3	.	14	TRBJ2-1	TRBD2	CATSRGGTYNEQFF	TGTGCCACCTCACGGGGGGGTACCTACAATGAGCAGTTCTTC
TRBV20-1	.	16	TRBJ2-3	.	CSARDPNWGVTDTQYF	TGCAGTGCTAGAGATCCGAACTGGGGGGTCACAGATACGCAGTATTTT
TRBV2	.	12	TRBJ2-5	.	CASMAPGETQYF	TGTGCCAGCATGGCACCGGGGGAGACCCAGTACTTC
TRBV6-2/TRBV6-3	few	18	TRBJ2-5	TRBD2	CASSYRLTGGPLGETQYF	TGTGCCAGCAGTTATCGGTTAACGGGAGGGCCTTTGGGAGAGACCCAGTACTTC
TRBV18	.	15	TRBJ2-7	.	CASSVGLVGSYEQYF	TGTGCCAGCTCAGTAGGATTGGTCGGTTCCTACGAGCAGTACTTC
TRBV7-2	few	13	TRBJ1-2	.	CASSPPRTAGYTF	TGTGCCAGCAGCCCCCCGCGGACAGCCGGCTACACCTTC
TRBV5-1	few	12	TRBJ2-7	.	CASSSELLEQYF	TGCGCCAGCAGCTCCGAGCTCCTCGAGCAGTACTTC
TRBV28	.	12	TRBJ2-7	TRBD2	CASSLGDYRQYF	TGTGCCAGCAGTTTAGGGGACTATCGGCAGTACTTC
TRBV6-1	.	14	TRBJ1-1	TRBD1	CASRKQGDNTEAFF	TGTGCCAGCAGGAAACAGGGGGATAACACTGAAGCTTTCTTT
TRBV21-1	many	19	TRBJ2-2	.	CASSSLPGLAGEGTGELFF	TGTGCCAGCAGCAGTCTACCGGGACTAGCGGGGGAGGGCACCGGGGAGCTGTTTTTT
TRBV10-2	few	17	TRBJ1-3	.	CASSRSQTGPSGNTIYF	TGCGCCAGCAGTCGATCTCAAACAGGGCCCTCTGGAAACACCATATATTTT
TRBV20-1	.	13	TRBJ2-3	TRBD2	CAAPLAGTDTQYF	TGTGCAGCGCCGCTAGCGGGAACCGATACGCAGTATTTT
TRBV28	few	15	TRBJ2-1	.	CASRPDPSSYNEQFF	TGTGCCAGCAGGCCCGACCCCAGCTCCTACAATGAGCAGTTCTTC
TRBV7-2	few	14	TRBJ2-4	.	CASSPTGYKNIQYF	TGTGCCAGCAGCCCTACCGGGTACAAAAACATTCAGTACTTC